The 16 T cell receptor beta chains listed next were all sequenced from one sample in a study of OX40 agonist ivuxolimab in advanced cancers. Method: immunoSEQ multiplex PCR; TCRdb's copy keeps in-frame clones and lacks some. The sample holds about 49,000 clones, 85% seen once. The sequencing here drew on CD4+ or CD8+ T cells sorted from blood, taken in a trial of the OX40 agonist ivuxolimab. These receptors were collected from an adult with an advanced solid tumor such as melanoma, head and neck, liver or kidney cancer.

The chain uses TRBV5-1 and TRBJ1-1, with D possibly matching TRBD1 (5 bases). V lost 0 bases to trimming and J lost 3 bases, with 12 bases between them. Per the germline V gene, CDR1 is SGHRS and CDR2 is YFSETQ. The length of the CDR3 is 15 residues. CDR3 protein: CASSLEGAGDTEAFF. CDR3 DNA: TGCGCCAGCAGCTTGGAAGGGGCAGGAGACACTGAAGCTTTCTTT.

The chain is built from TRBV27 and TRBJ1-1, with 7 bases matching TRBD1. The germline CDR1 and CDR2 sequences are MNHEY and SMNVEV (reference sequence). This CDR3 comprises 13 residues. V shed 6 bases, J shed 0 bases, and the junction held 1 base outside the gene matches. CDR3 sequence reads: CASRTGVNTEAFF. The CDR3 bases are TGTGCCAGCAGAACAGGGGTGAACACTGAAGCTTTCTTT.

The chain couples TRBV30 to TRBJ1-1; D gene unclear. Germline V gives CDR1 GTSNPN, CDR2 SVGIG (reference sequence). V was shortened by 5 bases and J by 3 bases, with 7 bases between the two germline ends. The length of the CDR3 is 11 residues. The CDR3 nucleotides are TGTGCCTGGCTGGACGACACTGAAGCTTTCTTT. Its protein product is CAWLDDTEAFF.

This clone has at least ten counts. The chain is built from TRBV7-9 and TRBJ1-2, with 10 bases aligning to TRBD1. Germline V CDR1 and CDR2: SEHNR, FQNEAQ (reference sequence). After removal of 3 bases from V and 8 bases from J, the junction contained 12 bases not matched to a gene. The CDR3 has 16 amino acids. For the CDR3, the DNA is TGTGCCAGCAGCTTGGGGGAAGGCGGGACAGGGGCCGGCTACACCTTC. Protein: CASSLGEGGTGAGYTF.

This chain joins TRBV14 and TRBJ2-7, with 8 positions matching TRBD1. The CDR3 loop spans 14 amino acids. V lost 6 bases and J lost 3; bases outside the gene matches: 7. Germline-derived CDR1 and CDR2 are SGHDN and FVKESK. The CDR3 DNA sequence: TGTGCCAGCAGTCGGACAGGGAGGATCTACGAGCAGTACTTC. Encoded protein: CASSRTGRIYEQYF. Full variable domain (rest looked up from reference TRBV14 and TRBJ2-7): EAGVTQFPSHSVIEKGQTVTLRCDPISGHDNLYWYRRVMGKEIKFLLHFVKESKQDESGMPNNRFLAERTGGTYSTLKVQPAELEDSGVYFCASSRTGRIYEQYFGPGTRLTVT.

This clone was seen many times. The chain joins TRBV11-1 to TRBJ2-5, with D possibly being TRBD2 (6 bases). Per the germline V gene, CDR1 is SGHAT and CDR2 is FQDESV (reference sequence). The CDR3 covers 15 residues. V lost 4 bases to trimming and J lost 3 bases, with 15 bases between them. CDR3 in amino acids: CASSSIAAAKETQYF. CDR3 DNA sequence: TGTGCCAGCAGCTCCATAGCGGCCGCCAAAGAGACCCAGTACTTC.

The rearrangement links TRBV5-1 to TRBJ2-7, with D perhaps matching TRBD1 (6 bases). The germline gives CDR1 SGHRS, CDR2 YFSETQ. With 4 bases removed from V and 1 base from J, the gap between germline ends came to 12 bases. This CDR3 region has 14 residues. For the CDR3, the DNA is TGCGCCAGCAGCGAGGACAGTCCGTCCTACGAGCAGTACTTC. This codes for CASSEDSPSYEQYF.

The chain employs TRBV6-1 and TRBJ2-7; TRBD2 is a possible D gene (6 bases). V was pared by 11 bases and J by 7 bases, with 12 bases between. From germline, CDR1 is MNHNS and CDR2 SASEGT. This CDR3 region has 10 residues. The CDR3 spells CACGIWEQYF. The CDR3 nucleotides are TGTGCCTGCGGGATTTGGGAGCAGTACTTC.

This chain joins TRBV16 and TRBJ1-2; 7 bases fit TRBD1. The CDR3 consists of 16 residues. With V trimmed by 2 bases and J by 4 bases, 10 bases remained unmatched. Germline lookup yields CDR1 KGHSY and CDR2 FQNENV. This chain's CDR3 is CASSQHEGTASYGYTF. CDR3 DNA sequence: TGTGCCAGCAGCCAACACGAGGGGACAGCCAGCTATGGCTACACCTTC.

The chain recombines TRBV11-1 with TRBJ1-2, with D possibly TRBD1 on 5 matching bases. The CDR3 runs to 14 residues. With 0 bases removed from V and 5 bases from J, the gap between germline ends came to 10 bases. Germline V gene sequence: CDR1 SGHAT, CDR2 FQDESV (reference sequence). DNA of the CDR3: TGTGCCAGCAGCTTAGCGCCGGGGCGATATGGCTACACCTTC. As protein: CASSLAPGRYGYTF.

This clone was found a few times. The CDR3: CSVGGDSMNTEAFF. The CDR3, as DNA: TGCAGCGTGGGGGGCGACAGCATGAACACTGAAGCTTTCTTT. V and J are TRBV29-1 and TRBJ1-1; TRBD1 might be the D (6 bases). There are 14 residues in the CDR3. Germline CDR1 and CDR2: SQVTM and ANQGSEA. V was cut by 6 bases and J by 0 bases, with 14 bases left in between.

The chain combines TRBV5-6 with TRBJ2-1; a possible D gene is TRBD1 (6 bases). Trimming took off 0 bases at V and 2 bases at J, with 18 bases between the two ends. This CDR3 spans 18 amino acids. Looked up from germline, CDR1 is SGHDT and CDR2 is YYEEEE. Here the CDR3 reads CASSLGGYGTLAYNEQFF. Written as DNA, the CDR3 is TGTGCCAGCAGCTTGGGAGGATACGGGACATTAGCCTACAATGAGCAGTTCTTC.

CDR3 coding DNA: TGCGCCAGCAGCCAAGGCAGGGGGCATAATTCACCCCTCCACTTT. Translation gives CASSQGRGHNSPLHF. This rearrangement joins TRBV4-1 to TRBJ1-6, with 8 bases lining up with TRBD1. Trimming cost V 1 base and J 5 bases; bases outside gene matches: 1. The CDR3 totals 15 residues. Looked up from germline, CDR1 is MGHRA and CDR2 is YSYEKL.

This clone was seen only once. The chain couples TRBV28 to TRBJ2-6; D unresolved. Trimming stripped 3 bases from V and 4 bases from J, with 4 bases between. The CDR3 is 13 residues long. The V gene's germline CDR1 is MDHEN and CDR2 SYDVKM. The CDR3 reads CASSFSGANVLTF. CDR3 coding DNA: TGTGCCAGCAGTTTTTCCGGGGCCAACGTCCTGACTTTC.

This rearrangement joins TRBV28 to TRBJ2-3; possibly TRBD1 for D (6 bases). Between the trimmed V and J ends, which lost 1 base and 4 bases, there was a span of 9 bases. The CDR3 is 14 amino acids. Germline V gives CDR1 MDHEN, CDR2 SYDVKM. The CDR3 loop is CASSLSGQSDTQYF. The CDR3 coding sequence is TGTGCCAGCAGTTTATCAGGACAGTCAGATACGCAGTATTTT. The full variable domain, its missing parts supplied by reference TRBV28 and TRBJ2-3, is DVKVTQSSRYLVKRTGEKVFLECVQDMDHENMFWYRQDPGLGLRLIYFSYDVKMKEKGDIPEGYSVSREKKERFSLILESASTNQTSMYLCASSLSGQSDTQYFGPGTRLTVL.

The chain joins TRBV7-2 to TRBJ2-7; D call uncertain. CDR1 and CDR2 from the germline V gene are SGHTA and FQGNSA. The CDR3 has 15 residues. V lost 0 bases, J lost 3 bases, and 12 bases lay in between. CDR3 coding DNA: TGTGCCAGCAGCTTAGCTAGAGGCTCTGACTACGAGCAGTACTTC. It yields the protein CASSLARGSDYEQYF.